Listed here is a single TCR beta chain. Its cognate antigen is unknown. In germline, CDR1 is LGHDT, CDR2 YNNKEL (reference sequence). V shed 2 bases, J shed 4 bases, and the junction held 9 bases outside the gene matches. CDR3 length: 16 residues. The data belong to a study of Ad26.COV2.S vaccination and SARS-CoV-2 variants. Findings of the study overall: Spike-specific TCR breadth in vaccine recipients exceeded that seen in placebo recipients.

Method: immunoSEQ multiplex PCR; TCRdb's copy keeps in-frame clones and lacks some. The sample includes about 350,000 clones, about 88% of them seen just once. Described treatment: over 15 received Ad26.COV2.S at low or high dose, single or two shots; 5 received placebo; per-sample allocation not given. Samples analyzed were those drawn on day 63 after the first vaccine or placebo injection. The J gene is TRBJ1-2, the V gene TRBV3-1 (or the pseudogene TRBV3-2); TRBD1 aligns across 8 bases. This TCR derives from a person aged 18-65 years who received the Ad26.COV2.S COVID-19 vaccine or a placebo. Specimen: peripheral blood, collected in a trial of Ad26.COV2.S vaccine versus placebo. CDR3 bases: TGTGCCAGCAGCCAATACTTCCGGGACAGGTCCTATGGCTACACCTTC. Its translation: CASSQYFRDRSYGYTF.